The present T cell receptor (beta chain) was sequenced within a study of shared clonotypes between healthy human individuals. Study information: Each donor's CD8 memory used one plate, CD8 naive two, each CD4 subset three.

Naive CD8 cells were CD45RO-negative, positively selected for CCR7, excluding terminally differentiated effector memory CD45RA+ cells. Note on this clone: This sample includes further DNA sequences coding for the same CDR3.

V was pared by 2 bases and J by 7 bases, with 9 bases between. CDR1 and CDR2 from the germline V gene are SGDLS and YYNGEE. This CDR3 comprises 13 residues. TCRdb's table, derived via immunoSEQ multiplex PCR, lists solely in-frame clones and lacks some. Of around 2,100,000 clones listed, approximately 94% are singletons. The chain carries TRBV9 and TRBJ2-2; no firm D call. The receptor comes from a man aged 18 to 29 in good health. The sequenced sample was naive CD8+ T cells sorted from blood. In DNA, the CDR3 is TGTGCCAGCAGCGTCGGGTTGGGCGGGGAGCTGTTTTTT. Protein sequence: CASSVGLGGELFF.